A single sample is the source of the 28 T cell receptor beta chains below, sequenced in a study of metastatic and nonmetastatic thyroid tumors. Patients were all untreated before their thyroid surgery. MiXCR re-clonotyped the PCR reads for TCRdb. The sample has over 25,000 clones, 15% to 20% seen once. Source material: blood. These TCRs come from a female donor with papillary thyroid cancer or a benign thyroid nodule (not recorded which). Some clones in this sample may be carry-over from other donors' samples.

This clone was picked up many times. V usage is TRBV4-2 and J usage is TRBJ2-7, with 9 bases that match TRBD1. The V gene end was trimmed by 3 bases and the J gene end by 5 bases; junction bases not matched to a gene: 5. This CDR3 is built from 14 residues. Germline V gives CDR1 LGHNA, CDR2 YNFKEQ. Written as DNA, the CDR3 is TGTGCCAGCAGCCAGGGGACAGGGTGGGACGAGCAGTACTTC. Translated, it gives CASSQGTGWDEQYF.

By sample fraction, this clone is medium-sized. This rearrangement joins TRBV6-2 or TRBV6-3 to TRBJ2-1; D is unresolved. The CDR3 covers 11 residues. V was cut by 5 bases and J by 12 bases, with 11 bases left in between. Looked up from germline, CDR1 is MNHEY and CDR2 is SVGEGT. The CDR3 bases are TGTGCCAGCAGTAATGGGGTTGGGCAGTTCTTC. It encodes CASSNGVGQFF.

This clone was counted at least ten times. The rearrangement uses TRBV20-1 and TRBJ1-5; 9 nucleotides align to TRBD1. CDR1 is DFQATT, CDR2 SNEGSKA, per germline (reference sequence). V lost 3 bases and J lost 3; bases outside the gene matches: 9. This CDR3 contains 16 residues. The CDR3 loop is CSARGQGSALNQPQHF. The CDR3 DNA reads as TGCAGTGCTAGGGGACAGGGTAGCGCCCTCAATCAGCCCCAGCATTTT.

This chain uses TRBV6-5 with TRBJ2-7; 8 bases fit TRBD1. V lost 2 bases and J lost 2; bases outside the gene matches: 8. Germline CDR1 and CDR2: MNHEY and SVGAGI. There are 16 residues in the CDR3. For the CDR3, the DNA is TGTGCCAGCAGTTACGTAGGACAGGGTGTTACCTACGAGCAGTACTTC. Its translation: CASSYVGQGVTYEQYF.

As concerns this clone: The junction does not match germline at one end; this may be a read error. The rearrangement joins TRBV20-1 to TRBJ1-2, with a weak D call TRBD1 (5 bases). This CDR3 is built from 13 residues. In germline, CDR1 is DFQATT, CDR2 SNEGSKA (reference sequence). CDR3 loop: CNAVVGELYCYTF. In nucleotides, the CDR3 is TGCAATGCCGTAGTGGGGGAACTCTATTGCTACACCTTC.

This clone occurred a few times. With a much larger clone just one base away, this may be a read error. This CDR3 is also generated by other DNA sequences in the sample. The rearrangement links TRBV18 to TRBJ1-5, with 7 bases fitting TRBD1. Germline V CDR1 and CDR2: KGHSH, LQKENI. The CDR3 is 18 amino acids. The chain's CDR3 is CASSPPRCLGQSNQPQHF. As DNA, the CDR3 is TGTGCCAGCTCACCTCCCCGTTGTTTGGGACAGAGCAATCAGCCCCAGCACTTT.

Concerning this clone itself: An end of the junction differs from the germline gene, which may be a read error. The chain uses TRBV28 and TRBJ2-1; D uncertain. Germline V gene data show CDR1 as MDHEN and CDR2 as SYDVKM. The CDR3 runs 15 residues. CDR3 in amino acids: CAISLPGISYNEQFF. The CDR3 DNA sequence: TGTGCCATCAGTCTTCCAGGAATCTCCTACAATGAGCAGTTCTTC.

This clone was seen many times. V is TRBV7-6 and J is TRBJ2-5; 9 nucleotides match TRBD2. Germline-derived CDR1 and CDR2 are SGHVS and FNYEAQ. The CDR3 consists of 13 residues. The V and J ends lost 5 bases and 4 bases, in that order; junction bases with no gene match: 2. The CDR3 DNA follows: TGTGCCAGCAGCGTACTAGCGGGAGAGACCCAGTACTTC. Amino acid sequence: CASSVLAGETQYF.

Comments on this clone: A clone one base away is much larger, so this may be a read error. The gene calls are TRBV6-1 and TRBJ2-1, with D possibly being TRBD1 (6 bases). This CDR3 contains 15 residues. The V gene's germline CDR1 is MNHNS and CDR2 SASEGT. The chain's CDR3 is CASSDSRTDYSEQFF. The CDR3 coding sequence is TGTGCCAGCAGTGACAGTCGGACAGATTACAGTGAGCAGTTCTTC.

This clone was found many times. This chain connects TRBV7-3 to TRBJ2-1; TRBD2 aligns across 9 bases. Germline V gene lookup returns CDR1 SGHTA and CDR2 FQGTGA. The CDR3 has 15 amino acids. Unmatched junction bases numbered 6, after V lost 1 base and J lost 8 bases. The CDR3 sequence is CASSLMAGGPDEQFF. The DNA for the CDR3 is TGTGCCAGCAGCTTAATGGCGGGAGGGCCGGATGAGCAGTTCTTC.

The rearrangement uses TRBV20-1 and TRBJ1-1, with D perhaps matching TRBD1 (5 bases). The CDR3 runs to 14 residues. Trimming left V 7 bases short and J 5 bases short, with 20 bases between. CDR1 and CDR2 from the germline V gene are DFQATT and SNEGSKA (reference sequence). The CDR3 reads CSDVGVQKDTEAFF. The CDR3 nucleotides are TGCAGTGACGTAGGGGTTCAAAAGGATACTGAAGCTTTCTTT.

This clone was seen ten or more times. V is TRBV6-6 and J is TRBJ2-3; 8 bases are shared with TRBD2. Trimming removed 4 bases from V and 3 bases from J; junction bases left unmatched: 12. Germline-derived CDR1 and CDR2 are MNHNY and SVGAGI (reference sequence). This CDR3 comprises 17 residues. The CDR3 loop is CASSSAYRAGETDTQYF. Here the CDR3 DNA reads TGTGCCAGCAGTTCCGCTTACCGAGCGGGGGAAACAGATACGCAGTATTTT.

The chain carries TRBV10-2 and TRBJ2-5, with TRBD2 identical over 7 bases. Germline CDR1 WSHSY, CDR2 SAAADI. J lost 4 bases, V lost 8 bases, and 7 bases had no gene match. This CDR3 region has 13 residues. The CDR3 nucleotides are TGCGCCAGCGGGAGGGAGTTAGGAGAGACCCAGTACTTC. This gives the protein CASGRELGETQYF.

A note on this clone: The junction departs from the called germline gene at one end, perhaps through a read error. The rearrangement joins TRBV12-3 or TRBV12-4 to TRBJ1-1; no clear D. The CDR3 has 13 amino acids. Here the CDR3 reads CASILQGNTEAFF. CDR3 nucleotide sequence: TGTGCCAGCATTTTACAAGGTAACACTGAAGCTTTCTTT.

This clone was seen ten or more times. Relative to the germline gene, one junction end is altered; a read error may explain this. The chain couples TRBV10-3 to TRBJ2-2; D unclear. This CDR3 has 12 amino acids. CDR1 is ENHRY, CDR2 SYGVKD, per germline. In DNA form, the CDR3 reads TGTGCCATCTCCTCCTTTCCCGGAGAGCTGTTTTTT. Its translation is CAISSFPGELFF.

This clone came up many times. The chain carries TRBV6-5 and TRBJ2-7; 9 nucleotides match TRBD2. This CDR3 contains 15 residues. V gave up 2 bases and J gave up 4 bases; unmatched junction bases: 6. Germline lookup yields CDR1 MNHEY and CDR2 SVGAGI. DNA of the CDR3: TGTGCCAGCAGTTACGGGCGACTAGCGGCATACGAGCAGTACTTC. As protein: CASSYGRLAAYEQYF.

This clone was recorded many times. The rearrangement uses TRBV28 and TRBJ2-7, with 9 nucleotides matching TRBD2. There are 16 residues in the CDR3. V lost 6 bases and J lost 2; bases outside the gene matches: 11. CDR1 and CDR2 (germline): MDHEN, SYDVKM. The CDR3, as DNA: TGTGCCAGCAGGGTAGCGGGGGCCCACATACCCTACGAGCAGTACTTC. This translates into CASRVAGAHIPYEQYF.

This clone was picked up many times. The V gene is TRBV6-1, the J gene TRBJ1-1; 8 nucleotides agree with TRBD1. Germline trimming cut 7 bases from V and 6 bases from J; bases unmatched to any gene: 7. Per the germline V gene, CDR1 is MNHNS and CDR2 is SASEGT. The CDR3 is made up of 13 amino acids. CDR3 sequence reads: CASNKQGGAEAFF. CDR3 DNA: TGTGCCAGCAACAAACAGGGGGGAGCTGAAGCTTTCTTT.

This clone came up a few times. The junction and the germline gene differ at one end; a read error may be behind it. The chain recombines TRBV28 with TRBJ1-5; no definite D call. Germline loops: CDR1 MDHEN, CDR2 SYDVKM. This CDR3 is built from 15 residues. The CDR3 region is CASSLGHHSNHPQHF. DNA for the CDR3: TGTGCCAGCAGTTTAGGGCATCATAGCAATCATCCCCAGCATTTT.

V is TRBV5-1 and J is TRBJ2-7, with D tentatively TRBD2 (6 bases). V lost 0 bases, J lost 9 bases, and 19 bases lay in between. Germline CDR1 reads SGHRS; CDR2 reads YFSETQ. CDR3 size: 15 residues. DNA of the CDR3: TGCGCCAGCAGCTTGGATCTAAGGGGAGGAGGCGCGCAGTACTTC. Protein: CASSLDLRGGGAQYF.

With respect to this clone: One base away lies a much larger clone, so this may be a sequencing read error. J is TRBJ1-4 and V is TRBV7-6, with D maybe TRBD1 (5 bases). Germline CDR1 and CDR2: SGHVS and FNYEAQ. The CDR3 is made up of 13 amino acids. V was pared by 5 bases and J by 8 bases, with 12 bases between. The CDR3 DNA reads TGTGCCAGCAGCCCACATGGGGCCGAAAAACTGTTTTTT. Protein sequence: CASSPHGAEKLFF. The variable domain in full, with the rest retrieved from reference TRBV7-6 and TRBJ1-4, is GAGVSQSPRYKVTKRGQDVALRCDPISGHVSLYWYRQALGQGPEFLTYFNYEAQQDKSGLPNDRFSAERPEGSISTLTIQRTEQRDSAMYRCASSPHGAEKLFFGSGTQLSVL.

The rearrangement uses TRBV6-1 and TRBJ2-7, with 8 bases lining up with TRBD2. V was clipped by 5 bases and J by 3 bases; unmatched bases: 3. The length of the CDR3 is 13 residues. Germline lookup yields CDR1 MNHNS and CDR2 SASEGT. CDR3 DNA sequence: TGTGCCAGCAGTAGGACTAGCAGCTACGAGCAGTACTTC. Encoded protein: CASSRTSSYEQYF.

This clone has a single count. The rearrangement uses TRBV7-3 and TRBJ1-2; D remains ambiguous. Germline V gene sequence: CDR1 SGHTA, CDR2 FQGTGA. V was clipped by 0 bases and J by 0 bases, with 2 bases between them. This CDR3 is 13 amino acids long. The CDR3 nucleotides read TGTGCCAGCAGCTTAACCCCTAACTATGGCTACACCTTC. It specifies CASSLTPNYGYTF.

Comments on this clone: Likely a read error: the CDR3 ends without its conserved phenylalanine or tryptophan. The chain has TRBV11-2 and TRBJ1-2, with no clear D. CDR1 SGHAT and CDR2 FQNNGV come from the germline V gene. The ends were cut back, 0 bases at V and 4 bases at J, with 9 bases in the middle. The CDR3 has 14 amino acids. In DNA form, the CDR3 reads TGTGCCAGCAGCTTAGACCGGAAAGGCTATGGCTACACCTTA. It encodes CASSLDRKGYGYTL.

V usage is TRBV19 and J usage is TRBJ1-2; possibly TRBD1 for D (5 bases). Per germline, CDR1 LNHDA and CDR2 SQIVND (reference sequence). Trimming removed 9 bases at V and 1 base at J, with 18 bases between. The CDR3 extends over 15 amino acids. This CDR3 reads CASRWWDGGNYGYTF. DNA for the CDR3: TGTGCCAGCCGGTGGTGGGACGGTGGTAACTATGGCTACACCTTC.

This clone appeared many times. CDR3 region: CASSYQGAGNQPQHF. CDR3 in DNA: TGTGCCAGCAGCTATCAGGGGGCGGGCAATCAGCCCCAGCATTTT. This chain links TRBV5-6 with TRBJ1-5, with 8 positions matching TRBD1. The CDR3 runs to 15 residues. Germline V lookup: CDR1 SGHDT, CDR2 YYEEEE. With 3 bases clipped from V and 2 bases from J, the junction kept 4 bases outside the gene matches.

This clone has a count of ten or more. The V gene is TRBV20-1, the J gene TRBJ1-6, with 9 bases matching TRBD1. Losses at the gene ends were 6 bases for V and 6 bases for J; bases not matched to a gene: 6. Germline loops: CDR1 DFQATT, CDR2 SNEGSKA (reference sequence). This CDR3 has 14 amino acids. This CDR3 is CSAQRTGANSPLHF. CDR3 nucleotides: TGCAGTGCCCAGAGGACAGGGGCTAATTCACCCCTCCACTTT.

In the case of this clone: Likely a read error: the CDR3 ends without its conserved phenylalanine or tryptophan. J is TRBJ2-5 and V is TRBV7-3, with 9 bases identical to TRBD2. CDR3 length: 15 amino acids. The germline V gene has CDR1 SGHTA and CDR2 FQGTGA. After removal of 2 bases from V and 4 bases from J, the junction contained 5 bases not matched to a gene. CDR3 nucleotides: TGTGCCAGCAGCTTAGGACTAGCGTGGGGAGAGACCCAGTACATC. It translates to CASSLGLAWGETQYI.